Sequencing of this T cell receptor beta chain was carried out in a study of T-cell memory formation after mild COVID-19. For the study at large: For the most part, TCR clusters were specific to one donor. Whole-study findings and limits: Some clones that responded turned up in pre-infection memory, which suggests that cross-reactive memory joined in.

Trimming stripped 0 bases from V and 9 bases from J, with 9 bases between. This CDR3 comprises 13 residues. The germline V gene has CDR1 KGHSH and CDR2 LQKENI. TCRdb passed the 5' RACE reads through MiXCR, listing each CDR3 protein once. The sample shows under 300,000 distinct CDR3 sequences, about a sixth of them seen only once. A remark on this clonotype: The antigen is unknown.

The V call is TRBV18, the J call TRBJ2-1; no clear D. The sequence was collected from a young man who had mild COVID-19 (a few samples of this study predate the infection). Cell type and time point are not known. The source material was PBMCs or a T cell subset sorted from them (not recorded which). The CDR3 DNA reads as TGTGCCAGCTCACCACCGCGAGGTCTTGAGCAGTTCTTC. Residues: CASSPPRGLEQFF. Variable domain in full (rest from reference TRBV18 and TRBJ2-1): NAGVMQNPRHLVRRRGQEARLRCSPMKGHSHVYWYRQLPEEGLKFMVYLQKENIIDESGMPKERFSAEFPKEGPSILRIQQVVRGDSAAYFCASSPPRGLEQFFGPGTRLTVL.